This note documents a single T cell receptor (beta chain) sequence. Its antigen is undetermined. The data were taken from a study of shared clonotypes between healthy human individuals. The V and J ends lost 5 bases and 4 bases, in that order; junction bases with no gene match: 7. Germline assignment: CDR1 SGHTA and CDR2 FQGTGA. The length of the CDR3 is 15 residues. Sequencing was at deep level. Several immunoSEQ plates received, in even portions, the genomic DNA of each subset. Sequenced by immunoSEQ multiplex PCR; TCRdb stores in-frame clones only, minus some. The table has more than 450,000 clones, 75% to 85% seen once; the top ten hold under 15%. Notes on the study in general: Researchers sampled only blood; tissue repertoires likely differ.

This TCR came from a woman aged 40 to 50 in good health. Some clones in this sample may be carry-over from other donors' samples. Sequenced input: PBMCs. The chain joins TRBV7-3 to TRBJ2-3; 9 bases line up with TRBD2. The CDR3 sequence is CASSPPGLAPDTQYF. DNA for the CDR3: TGTGCCAGCAGCCCACCGGGACTAGCTCCAGATACGCAGTATTTT.